A single sample is the source of the 15 T cell receptor beta chains below, sequenced in a study of cytomegalovirus exposure and HLA in healthy donors. Researchers ran the PCR with 60 Vbeta and 13 Jbeta primers. Assay used: immunoSEQ multiplex PCR; TCRdb lists only in-frame clones, some missing. The data contain 280,000 or so clones, around 90% of them seen just once; the ten biggest clones take up about 2%. Material for sequencing was PBMCs. The receptors stem from a woman aged 18 to 35 in good health and CMV-seronegative.

Concerning this clone itself: The germline gene is not matched at one end of the junction; a read error may be the cause. This same CDR3 is encoded by further DNA sequences in the sample. The chain recombines TRBV25-1 with TRBJ1-6, with TRBD1 identical over 12 bases. This CDR3 contains 17 residues. In germline, CDR1 is MGHDK, CDR2 SYGVNS. The DNA for the CDR3 is TGTGCCAGCAGATTAACCGGGACAGGGGGCTTTTATTCCCCCCTCCACTTT. This translates into CASRLTGTGGFYSPLHF. The variable domain in full, completed from reference TRBV25-1 and TRBJ1-6, reads EADIYQTPRYLVIGTGKKITLECSQTMGHDKMYWYQQDPGMELHLIHYSYGVNSTEKGDLSSESTVSRIRTEHFPLTLESARPSHTSQYLCASRLTGTGGFYSPLHFGNGTRLTVT.

The J gene is TRBJ2-3, the V gene TRBV19; D ambiguous. CDR1 and CDR2 (germline): LNHDA, SQIVND (reference sequence). The CDR3 loop spans 15 amino acids. V was shortened by 5 bases and J by 2 bases, with 14 bases between the two germline ends. Here the CDR3 reads CASSATLLITDTQYF. The DNA for the CDR3 is TGTGCCAGTAGTGCCACCCTACTCATCACAGATACGCAGTATTTT.

The V and J genes are TRBV25-1 and TRBJ2-1; 8 bases fit TRBD2. After removal of 2 bases from V and 4 bases from J, the junction contained 13 bases not matched to a gene. CDR3 size: 18 residues. In germline, CDR1 is MGHDK, CDR2 SYGVNS. CDR3 region: CASSEAHGGARSYNEQFF. The CDR3, as DNA: TGTGCCAGCAGTGAAGCCCACGGGGGGGCTCGGTCGTACAATGAGCAGTTCTTC.

The rearrangement links TRBV6-5 to TRBJ1-2; D is uncertain. CDR3 size: 15 residues. V shed 0 bases and J shed 1 base, with 9 bases lying between them. CDR1 and CDR2 (germline): MNHEY, SVGAGI. CDR3 bases: TGTGCCAGCAGTTACTCGGAAGGACTTAACTATGGCTACACCTTC. This translates into CASSYSEGLNYGYTF.

This clone appeared a single time. The chain joins TRBV6-1 to TRBJ1-6, with TRBD1 identical over 8 bases. Per the germline V gene, CDR1 is MNHNS and CDR2 is SASEGT. With V trimmed by 6 bases and J by 6 bases, 1 base remained unmatched. The CDR3 is 13 amino acids. In DNA form, the CDR3 reads TGTGCCAGCAGGGGACAGGTTAATTCACCCCTCCACTTT. Encoded protein: CASRGQVNSPLHF.

V and J are TRBV7-9 and TRBJ2-7; TRBD2 might be the D (5 bases). The V end was cut by 2 bases, the J end by 0 bases, with 11 bases between. The CDR3 consists of 15 residues. Germline CDR1 reads SEHNR; CDR2 reads FQNEAQ (reference sequence). The CDR3 nucleotides are TGTGCCAGCAGCTTATGGGGAGAGGGCTCCTACGAGCAGTACTTC. It yields the protein CASSLWGEGSYEQYF.

The chain employs TRBV7-3 and TRBJ1-1; 12 bases align to TRBD1. With V trimmed by 5 bases and J by 8 bases, 15 bases remained unmatched. There are 17 residues in the CDR3. Germline V gives CDR1 SGHTA, CDR2 FQGTGA. The CDR3 nucleotides read TGTGCCAGCAGCCCAACGAGTCTGGGACAGGGGGCGTCGGAAGCTTTCTTT. Amino acids: CASSPTSLGQGASEAFF.

The chain uses TRBV4-1 and TRBJ1-2, with D tentatively TRBD1 (6 bases). Germline V lookup: CDR1 MGHRA, CDR2 YSYEKL. CDR3 size: 16 residues. Between the trimmed V and J ends, which lost 3 bases and 4 bases, there was a span of 18 bases. CDR3 residues: CASSHEWVRGIYGYTF. CDR3 nucleotide sequence: TGCGCCAGCAGCCACGAATGGGTCAGGGGCATCTATGGCTACACCTTC.

This chain links TRBV10-2 with TRBJ1-1; a possible D gene is TRBD1 (5 bases). The CDR3 loop spans 11 amino acids. V lost 6 bases, J lost 7 bases, and 9 bases lay in between. The V gene's germline CDR1 is WSHSY and CDR2 SAAADI. The CDR3 sequence is CASRTVLEAFF. Here the CDR3 DNA reads TGCGCCAGCAGGACAGTTCTTGAAGCTTTCTTT.

The gene calls are TRBV9 and TRBJ2-2; 9 bases map to TRBD2. Trimming at V came to 3 bases and at J to 1 base, leaving 10 bases not matched to a gene. This CDR3 spans 18 amino acids. CDR1 is SGDLS, CDR2 YYNGEE, per germline. This CDR3 is CASSAAVGLARNTGELFF. The CDR3 DNA reads as TGTGCCAGCAGCGCAGCCGTAGGACTAGCGAGGAACACCGGGGAGCTGTTTTTT.

This chain connects TRBV7-9 to TRBJ2-2; D gene ambiguous. Trimming pared 5 bases from V and 7 bases from J, leaving 11 bases between. Germline CDR1 and CDR2: SEHNR and FQNEAQ (reference sequence). This CDR3 is built from 13 residues. DNA of the CDR3: TGTGCCAGCAGCCCTAGACTTGGCGGGGAGCTGTTTTTT. Protein sequence: CASSPRLGGELFF.

The chain is built from TRBV18 and TRBJ2-6, with D hard to call. Germline V gives CDR1 KGHSH, CDR2 LQKENI. The germline V and J ends were trimmed by 8 bases and 0 bases, with 11 bases remaining between them. CDR3 size: 15 residues. The CDR3 DNA reads TGTGCCAGCAACAACCAAAACTCTGGGGCCAACGTCCTGACTTTC. Translation gives CASNNQNSGANVLTF.

V and J are TRBV7-9 and TRBJ1-1; 12 bases are a match to TRBD1. The V segment lost 4 bases and the J segment 4 bases; nucleotides outside the gene matches: 4. The CDR3 runs to 15 residues. From germline, CDR1 is SEHNR and CDR2 FQNEAQ (reference sequence). DNA for the CDR3: TGTGCCAGCAGCTCGCCGGGACAGGGGGCCACTGAAGCTTTCTTT. Its translation: CASSSPGQGATEAFF.

V gene TRBV5-6 combines with J gene TRBJ2-1; the match to TRBD1 covers 8 bases. V trimming: 5 bases; J trimming: 3 bases; junction bases outside the gene matches: 13. Germline CDR1 is SGHDT and CDR2 is YYEEEE. The CDR3 has 17 amino acids. The CDR3 nucleotides are TGTGCCAGCAGTCTATTGGACAGGGACCCATTCTACAATGAGCAGTTCTTC. Its protein product is CASSLLDRDPFYNEQFF.

This chain connects TRBV2 to TRBJ2-1, with TRBD2 matching 13 bases. The V and J ends lost 7 bases and 7 bases, in that order; junction bases with no gene match: 4. The CDR3 totals 14 residues. From germline, CDR1 is SNHLY and CDR2 FYNNEI. As DNA, the CDR3 is TGTGCCAGCAATCAACTAGCGGGGGGGAATGAGCAGTTCTTC. It is translated as CASNQLAGGNEQFF.